The next 30 T cell receptor beta chains were all read from a single sample in a study of vaccination effects on CD4 cells after COVID-19 (dated by TCRdb to 2022 to 2024). Which antigens these TCRs recognize remains unknown. The ViraFEST assay stimulated PBMC with viral peptide pools and then used TCR sequencing to identify antigen-specific CD4+ T cell clonotypes by expansion. After approximately 11 days of culture, CD4+ T cells were isolated with the EasySep CD4+ T cell isolation kit. Convalescent patients had PCR-confirmed SARS-CoV-2 infection between March and December 2020, before Alpha, Beta and Delta variants emerged in the United States. Libraries were constructed by the immunoSEQ multiplex PCR assay. Here the immuneACCESS table is served through TCRdb, limited to in-frame sequences with V and J called. Missing clones are a known gap in these copies; in checked studies unresolved V genes cover under half, and the rest lacks a known reason. For this sample there are approximately 38,000 clones; approximately 73% appear just once. The top ten constitute 30% to 40% of the sample.

The sample here was CD4+ T cells from PBMCs cultured with a peptide pool, taken before COVID-19 vaccination. These receptors were obtained from a human donor who had a prior SARS-CoV-2 infection.

CDR3 sequence: CASSYGQGLRGYTF. In nucleotides, the CDR3 is TGTGCCAGCAGCTACGGACAGGGCCTCCGAGGCTACACCTTC. The V gene is TRBV5-6, the J gene TRBJ1-2; 8 bases fit TRBD1. CDR3 length: 14 amino acids. Trimming took 3 bases from V and 8 from J; bases not matched to a gene: 9. Germline V gene lookup returns CDR1 SGHDT and CDR2 YYEEEE.

This chain uses TRBV5-4 with TRBJ2-1; 10 bases align to TRBD2. J lost 6 bases, V lost 0 bases, and 3 bases had no gene match. Germline V gene lookup returns CDR1 SGHNT and CDR2 YYREEE (reference sequence). The CDR3 spans 15 residues. In DNA form, the CDR3 reads TGTGCCAGCAGCTTGGGTAGCGGGGGGCCCAATGAGCAGTTCTTC. Translated: CASSLGSGGPNEQFF.

The chain combines TRBV11-3 with TRBJ2-7; TRBD2 might be the D (6 bases). This CDR3 has 16 residues. Germline CDR1 reads SGHNT; CDR2 reads YENEEA. The V end lost 5 bases, the J end lost 0 bases, and 17 bases lay between the germline ends. The CDR3 region has the DNA TGTGCCAGCAGCGCGGGACGTTGGGGGAGCTCCTACGAGCAGTACTTC. Protein product: CASSAGRWGSSYEQYF.

This clone has only a few counts. V is TRBV4-1 and J is TRBJ2-7; TRBD2 agrees at 7 bases. The CDR3 consists of 16 residues. V gave up 4 bases and J gave up 2 bases; unmatched junction bases: 11. The germline V gene encodes CDR1 MGHRA and CDR2 YSYEKL. This CDR3 is CASSPRGTRGTYEQYF. The CDR3 DNA reads as TGCGCCAGCAGCCCACGCGGGACGCGGGGGACCTACGAGCAGTACTTC.

CDR3: CASSRGGLGNTGELFF. As DNA, the CDR3 is TGTGCCAGTAGCAGAGGGGGGCTTGGTAACACCGGGGAGCTGTTTTTT. The rearrangement joins TRBV19 to TRBJ2-2; possibly TRBD1 or TRBD2 for D (6 bases each). The CDR3 is 16 residues long. Deletions cut 6 bases from V and 2 bases from J, with 16 bases between. Looked up from germline, CDR1 is LNHDA and CDR2 is SQIVND (reference sequence).

The chain uses TRBV12-3 or TRBV12-4 and TRBJ2-2; tentative D call: TRBD2 (5 bases). Trimming stripped 4 bases from V and 6 bases from J, with 9 bases between. The CDR3 sequence is 13 residues long. The CDR3 here is CASSSQLAGELFF. The CDR3 DNA sequence: TGTGCCAGCAGTTCCCAACTAGCCGGGGAGCTGTTTTTT.

V is TRBV3-1 (or the pseudogene TRBV3-2) and J is TRBJ1-5; no definite D call. V lost 2 bases, J lost 1 base, and 6 bases lay in between. CDR3 length: 14 amino acids. Germline V CDR1 and CDR2: LGHDT, YNNKEL (reference sequence). This CDR3 reads CASSQISSNQPQHF. The DNA for the CDR3 is TGTGCCAGCAGCCAAATCTCAAGCAATCAGCCCCAGCATTTT.

The chain couples TRBV18 to TRBJ2-1, with D maybe TRBD1 (5 bases). There are 16 residues in the CDR3. Trimming removed 3 bases at V and 0 bases at J, with 12 bases between. Germline CDR1 reads KGHSH; CDR2 reads LQKENI. CDR3 DNA: TGTGCCAGCTCACCTGGGGCAGGCGGCTCCTACAATGAGCAGTTCTTC. Translating it yields CASSPGAGGSYNEQFF. The whole variable domain, filled in from reference TRBV18 and TRBJ2-1, reads NAGVMQNPRHLVRRRGQEARLRCSPMKGHSHVYWYRQLPEEGLKFMVYLQKENIIDESGMPKERFSAEFPKEGPSILRIQQVVRGDSAAYFCASSPGAGGSYNEQFFGPGTRLTVL.

The sample holds one count of this clone. The chain uses TRBV15 and TRBJ1-4; no firm D call. Trimming shortened V by 0 bases and J by 4 bases, and 9 bases separated the two germline ends. Germline assignment: CDR1 LNHNV and CDR2 YYDKDF (reference sequence). CDR3 length: 15 residues. The CDR3 is CATSRDSAGNEKLFF. CDR3 sequence (DNA): TGTGCCACCAGCAGAGATTCAGCTGGTAATGAAAAACTGTTTTTT.

V is TRBV20-1 and J is TRBJ2-5; D is unresolved. Deletions cut 7 bases from V and 5 bases from J, with 8 bases between. Germline CDR1 reads DFQATT; CDR2 reads SNEGSKA (reference sequence). The CDR3 runs 10 residues. The DNA of the CDR3 is TGCAGTGTCCTGCATGAGACCCAGTACTTC. It encodes CSVLHETQYF.

The chain combines TRBV15 with TRBJ2-1; 14 nucleotides agree with TRBD2. With 1 base clipped from V and 7 bases from J, the junction kept 3 bases outside the gene matches. The germline V gene encodes CDR1 LNHNV and CDR2 YYDKDF (reference sequence). There are 16 residues in the CDR3. CDR3 sequence: CATSRGLAGGGNEQFF. CDR3 DNA sequence: TGTGCCACCAGCAGAGGACTAGCGGGGGGGGGTAATGAGCAGTTCTTC.

The chain has TRBV6-1 and TRBJ1-4; D is unclear. Trimming took off 2 bases at V and 0 bases at J, with 4 bases between the two ends. CDR3 length equals 14 residues. CDR1 is MNHNS, CDR2 SASEGT, per germline. The CDR3 spells CASSESPTNEKLFF. As DNA, the CDR3 is TGTGCCAGCAGTGAATCGCCAACTAATGAAAAACTGTTTTTT.

The chain carries TRBV5-1 and TRBJ2-5; possibly TRBD1 or TRBD2 for D (6 bases each). V gave up 5 bases and J gave up 2 bases, with 13 bases separating them. CDR3 length equals 14 residues. The germline gives CDR1 SGHRS, CDR2 YFSETQ. The chain's CDR3 is CASRRKGGQETQYF. The CDR3, as DNA: TGCGCCAGCAGGAGAAAGGGGGGACAAGAGACCCAGTACTTC.

The chain carries TRBV7-2 and TRBJ1-5; D is unresolved. The V end was cut by 4 bases, the J end by 11 bases, with 15 bases between. The CDR3 extends over 13 amino acids. CDR1 SGHTA and CDR2 FQGNSA come from the germline V gene. The CDR3 here is CASSSPPARAQHF. Here the CDR3 DNA reads TGTGCCAGCAGCTCTCCCCCGGCACGGGCCCAGCATTTT.

Only one count was recorded for this clone. The chain joins TRBV18 to TRBJ1-4; D is perhaps TRBD1 (6 bases). This CDR3 spans 15 amino acids. Trimming removed 2 bases at V and 3 bases at J, with 10 bases between. The germline V gene has CDR1 KGHSH and CDR2 LQKENI. DNA for the CDR3: TGTGCCAGCTCACCAAGGGGGGGCCCTAATGAAAAACTGTTTTTT. The encoded protein is CASSPRGGPNEKLFF.

This clone was recorded only once. The rearrangement joins TRBV30 to TRBJ1-5; 10 nucleotides line up with TRBD1. The CDR3 runs 16 residues. J lost 3 bases, V lost 2 bases, and 7 bases had no gene match. CDR1 and CDR2 (germline): GTSNPN, SVGIG (reference sequence). The DNA for the CDR3 is TGTGCCTGGAGTCCGGGGACAGGGGTTTCCAATCAGCCCCAGCATTTT. This codes for CAWSPGTGVSNQPQHF.

As to this clone: An end of the junction differs from the germline gene, which may be a read error. The genes are TRBV7-7 and TRBJ2-5; D is ambiguous. The CDR3 contains 13 residues. Germline loops: CDR1 SSHAT, CDR2 FNYEAQ (reference sequence). Written as DNA, the CDR3 is TGTGCTAGCAGCCAACATTACCAAGAGACCCAGTACTTC. It translates to CASSQHYQETQYF.

The chain is built from TRBV6-1 and TRBJ2-3; D is undetermined. Between the trimmed V and J ends, which lost 0 bases and 5 bases, there was a span of 9 bases. Germline CDR1 is MNHNS and CDR2 is SASEGT. This CDR3 has 14 amino acids. CDR3 bases: TGTGCCAGCAGTGAAGCAATCAGCCGAGATACGCAGTATTTT. Translated: CASSEAISRDTQYF.

CDR3 nucleotide sequence: TGTGCCACCTCGACAGGGGCTAACTATGGCTACACCTTC. This codes for CATSTGANYGYTF. The chain has TRBV2 and TRBJ1-2; 8 bases align to TRBD1. V shed 10 bases and J 0 bases; nucleotides not matched to a gene: 4. The CDR3 length is 13 residues. Germline loops: CDR1 SNHLY, CDR2 FYNNEI. The whole variable domain, filled in from reference TRBV2 and TRBJ1-2, reads EPEVTQTPSHQVTQMGQEVILRCVPISNHLYFYWYRQILGQKVEFLVSFYNNEISEKSEIFDDQFSVERPDGSNFTLKIRSTKLEDSAMYFCATSTGANYGYTFGSGTRLTVV.

Points on this clone: Mismatch with germline at one junction end may stem from a read error. The chain combines TRBV12-3 or TRBV12-4 with TRBJ2-7; possibly TRBD1 for D (5 bases). The CDR3 length is 12 residues. The CDR3, as DNA: TGTGCCAGCAGTTTCGGTCGGTACAGGTCTCACTTC. Translated, it gives CASSFGRYRSHF.

This chain uses TRBV7-6 with TRBJ2-1; D uncertain. This CDR3 is 15 amino acids long. The V end lost 4 bases, the J end lost 1 base, and 11 bases lay between the germline ends. Germline assignment: CDR1 SGHVS and CDR2 FNYEAQ. Here the CDR3 reads CASSSWTHSYNEQFF. CDR3 in DNA: TGTGCCAGCAGCTCCTGGACCCATTCCTACAATGAGCAGTTCTTC.

The sample holds one count of this clone. V usage is TRBV6-6 and J usage is TRBJ2-3; D is possibly TRBD2 (5 bases). V gave up 2 bases and J gave up 10 bases, with 22 bases separating them. Germline loops: CDR1 MNHNY, CDR2 SVGAGI (reference sequence). The CDR3 runs 16 residues. The CDR3 loop reads CASSYPRGTPFGAQYF. The CDR3 DNA reads TGTGCCAGCAGTTACCCCCGGGGAACTCCCTTCGGGGCGCAGTATTTT.

This clone occurred many times. The rearrangement joins TRBV5-5 to TRBJ1-1; a possible D gene is TRBD1 (5 bases). V dropped 0 bases and J dropped 4 bases, with 13 bases sitting between them. Germline V lookup: CDR1 SGHKS, CDR2 YYEKEE (reference sequence). The CDR3 consists of 15 residues. CDR3 residues: CASSLEWGGGTEAFF. The CDR3 DNA follows: TGTGCCAGCAGCTTGGAATGGGGCGGGGGCACTGAAGCTTTCTTT.

The chain recombines TRBV21-1 with TRBJ1-5. TRBV21-1 constitutes a pseudogene. This CDR3 contains 20 residues. The CDR3: CASSTNHGREWVYSNQPQHF. CDR3 in DNA: TGTGCCAGCAGCACCAACCACGGACGAGAATGGGTCTATAGCAATCAGCCCCAGCATTTT.

This chain connects TRBV6-5 to TRBJ2-7; D gene ambiguous. CDR3 length: 14 amino acids. Trimming stripped 4 bases from V and 0 bases from J, with 10 bases between. Germline V gene lookup returns CDR1 MNHEY and CDR2 SVGAGI. CDR3 protein: CASSFTVGSYEQYF. For the CDR3, the DNA is TGTGCCAGCAGTTTTACAGTGGGCTCCTACGAGCAGTACTTC.

The table lists this clone with a few counts. The chain joins TRBV20-1 to TRBJ2-7, with TRBD2 matching 9 bases. With 3 bases clipped from V and 3 bases from J, the junction kept 15 bases outside the gene matches. This CDR3 is built from 17 residues. Germline V lookup: CDR1 DFQATT, CDR2 SNEGSKA (reference sequence). In DNA, the CDR3 is TGCAGTGCTAGTCCCAGCGGGGGGACCACTTTACACTACGAGCAGTACTTC. Its translation is CSASPSGGTTLHYEQYF.

This clone is a singleton in its sample. This chain connects TRBV2 to TRBJ2-2; D perhaps matches TRBD2 (5 bases). The CDR3 loop spans 14 amino acids. The germline CDR1 and CDR2 sequences are SNHLY and FYNNEI. V lost 7 bases, J lost 1 base, and 10 bases lay in between. In nucleotides, the CDR3 is TGTGCCAGCAAGAGCGGAGTGAACACCGGGGAGCTGTTTTTT. Protein product: CASKSGVNTGELFF.

There are a few counts of this clone. V and J are TRBV6-5 and TRBJ1-6, with TRBD1 matching 8 bases. Germline CDR1 reads MNHEY; CDR2 reads SVGAGI. V was pared by 0 bases and J by 9 bases, with 4 bases of the junction left unmatched. This CDR3 is built from 15 residues. The chain's CDR3 is CASSYSGTGSSPLHF. The CDR3 nucleotides are TGTGCCAGCAGTTACTCGGGGACAGGCAGTTCACCCCTCCACTTT.

This clone was detected once. The V call is TRBV5-6, the J call TRBJ2-7; 10 bases align to TRBD1. With 0 bases clipped from V and 5 bases from J, the junction kept 14 bases outside the gene matches. This CDR3 has 18 amino acids. Germline CDR1 reads SGHDT; CDR2 reads YYEEEE. CDR3: CASSLGQGAQGGRHEQYF. The DNA of the CDR3 is TGTGCCAGCAGCTTGGGACAGGGGGCGCAAGGGGGGCGCCACGAGCAGTACTTC. The whole variable domain, filled in from reference TRBV5-6 and TRBJ2-7, reads DAGVTQSPTHLIKTRGQQVTLRCSPKSGHDTVSWYQQALGQGPQFIFQYYEEEERQRGNFPDRFSGHQFPNYSSELNVNALLLGDSALYLCASSLGQGAQGGRHEQYFGPGTRLTVT.

This clone was counted once. The chain links TRBV5-1 to TRBJ2-3; D tentatively fits TRBD1 or TRBD2 (5 bases each). Germline loops: CDR1 SGHRS, CDR2 YFSETQ. The CDR3 spans 15 residues. V was clipped by 4 bases and J by 2 bases, with 14 bases between them. The CDR3 DNA follows: TGCGCCAGCAGCCCTATCTGGGGGAACACAGATACGCAGTATTTT. Translating gives CASSPIWGNTDTQYF.